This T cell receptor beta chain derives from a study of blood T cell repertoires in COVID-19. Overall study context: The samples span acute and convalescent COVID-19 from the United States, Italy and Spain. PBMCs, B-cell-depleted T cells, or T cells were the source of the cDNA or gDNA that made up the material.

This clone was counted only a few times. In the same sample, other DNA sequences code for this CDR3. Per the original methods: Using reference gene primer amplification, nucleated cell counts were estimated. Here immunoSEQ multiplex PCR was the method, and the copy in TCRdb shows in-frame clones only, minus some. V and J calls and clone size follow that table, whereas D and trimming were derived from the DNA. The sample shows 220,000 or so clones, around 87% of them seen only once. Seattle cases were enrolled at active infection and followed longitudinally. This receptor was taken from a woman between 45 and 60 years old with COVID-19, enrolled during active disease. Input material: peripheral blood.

The DNA for the CDR3 is TGTGCCAGCAGCGTAGCCGGGTCTGGAAACACCATATATTTT. It codes for CASSVAGSGNTIYF. The chain is built from TRBV9 and TRBJ1-3; D remains unclear. Between the trimmed V and J ends, which lost 0 bases and 1 base, there was a span of 5 bases. The CDR3 is 14 residues long. Per germline, CDR1 SGDLS and CDR2 YYNGEE.